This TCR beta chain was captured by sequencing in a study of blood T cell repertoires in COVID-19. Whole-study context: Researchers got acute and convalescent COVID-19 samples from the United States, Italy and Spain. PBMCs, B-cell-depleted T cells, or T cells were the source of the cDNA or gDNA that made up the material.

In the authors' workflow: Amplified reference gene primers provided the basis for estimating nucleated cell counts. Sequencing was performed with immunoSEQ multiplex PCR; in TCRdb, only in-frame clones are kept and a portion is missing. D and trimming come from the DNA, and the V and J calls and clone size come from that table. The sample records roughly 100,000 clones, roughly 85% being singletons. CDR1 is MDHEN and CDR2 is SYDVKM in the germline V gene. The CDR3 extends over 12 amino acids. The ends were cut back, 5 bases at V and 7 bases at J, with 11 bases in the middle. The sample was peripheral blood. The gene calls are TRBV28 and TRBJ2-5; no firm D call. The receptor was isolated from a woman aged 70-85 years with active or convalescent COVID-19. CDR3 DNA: TGTGCCAGCAGTCCTGCCCCGGGGACCCAGTACTTC. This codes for CASSPAPGTQYF.